This record covers a single TCR beta chain. The data are from a study of CD8+CD57+ T cells in acquired aplastic anemia. Germline CDR1 reads LNHNV; CDR2 reads YYDKDF (reference sequence). The length of the CDR3 is 15 residues. V trimming: 0 bases; J trimming: 1 base; junction bases outside the gene matches: 3. Genomic DNA acted as the template from which TCR beta VDJ combination and CDR3 sequence profiling were carried out. MiXCR was run by TCRdb on the reads, yielding one entry per CDR3 protein. Of roughly 190,000 distinct CDR3 sequences in the sample, roughly half were seen once. The sequence derives from a human donor in good health, serving as a control. The rearrangement joins TRBV15 to TRBJ2-7; 7 nucleotides agree with TRBD2. The sample was sorted CD4+, CD8+, or CD8+CD57+ T cells (not recorded which) from PBMCs. The CDR3 spells CATSREAGLSYEQYF. The DNA of the CDR3 is TGTGCCACCAGCAGAGAAGCGGGGCTATCCTACGAGCAGTACTTC.